Sequencing of this TCR beta chain was carried out in a study of blood T cells in healthy people across ages. Study conclusions and caveats: It was found that TCR beta diversity correlated strongly with the percentage of naive T cells.

In this sample, this clonotype turned up many times. The antigen is not known. The CDR3 sequence is 16 residues long. The V gene's germline CDR1 is SGHKS and CDR2 YYEKEE (reference sequence). The ends were cut back, 0 bases at V and 5 bases at J, with 17 bases in the middle. Primed by a sample-barcoded 5' primer and a J-beta primer mix, a second PCR proceeded for 7 to 11 cycles. TCRdb passed the 5' RACE reads through MiXCR, listing each CDR3 protein once. The table records around 900,000 distinct CDR3 sequences, around 30% of them present only once. The clonotype originates from a woman of 80 years or more in good health. The sequencing sample was made of blood. This rearrangement joins TRBV5-5 to TRBJ2-5; D perhaps matches TRBD1 (6 bases). CDR3: CASSLGDTYLGETQYF. The CDR3 DNA sequence: TGTGCCAGCAGCTTGGGGGACACATACTTGGGGGAGACCCAGTACTTC.